The rows below give T cell receptor beta chains drawn from one sample of a study of blood T cell repertoires in COVID-19. This table comes from immunoSEQ multiplex PCR, and its TCRdb copy is limited to in-frame clones, with some not included. Of about 150,000 clones detected, roughly 89% appear once; the ten largest clones hold around 0.55%. Source material: peripheral blood. The receptors come from a man in his forties or fifties with acute or convalescent COVID-19. Both conserved end residues are part of each CDR3. A D gene is named only where the DNA matches it firmly. Expanded clones get a size class; other rows say once, few or many, or leave the size out.

D gene	V gene	clone size	J gene	CDR3 DNA	CDR3 protein
TRBD2	TRBV27	NA	TRBJ2-1	TGTGCCAGCACTAGCGGGGGGGCCTATGAGCAGTTCTTC	CASTSGGAYEQFF
NA	TRBV5-5	NA	TRBJ1-2	TGTGCCAGCAGCCTCGGACCCAGGGATGGCTACACCTTC	CASSLGPRDGYTF
NA	TRBV5-4	NA	TRBJ1-2	TGTGCCAGCAGCCCTCGAGGGGGGGACTATGGCTACACCTTC	CASSPRGGDYGYTF
TRBD2	TRBV29-1	NA	TRBJ2-2	TGCAGCGTTGTAGCGGGGGCTACGAACACCGGGGAGCTGTTTTTT	CSVVAGATNTGELFF
TRBD2	TRBV9	NA	TRBJ2-6	TGTGCCAGCAGCCCCCACGGGAGGCGAAGGTGGGACCACCTCTCTGGGGCCAACGTCCTGACTTTC	CASSPHGRRRWDHLSGANVLTF
TRBD1	TRBV30	NA	TRBJ2-7	TGTGCCTGGAGTGGAGGGACAGGCCTCTACGAGCAGTACTTC	CAWSGGTGLYEQYF
TRBD1	TRBV12-3/TRBV12-4	NA	TRBJ1-1	TGTGCCAGCAGGTCACAGGGGAGACCTGAAGCTTTCTTT	CASRSQGRPEAFF
NA	TRBV19	NA	TRBJ1-5	TGTGCCAGTAGTCCCGCCGGGGGGAGCAATCAGCCCCAGCATTTT	CASSPAGGSNQPQHF
TRBD1	TRBV5-6	NA	TRBJ1-2	TGTGCCAGCAGCGGGACAGGGCGCGCGTCTGGCTACACCTTC	CASSGTGRASGYTF
NA	TRBV27	NA	TRBJ2-7	TGTGCCAGCAGTTCCGCAGGTGGCGAGCAGTACTTC	CASSSAGGEQYF
TRBD2	TRBV7-9	NA	TRBJ2-5	TGTGCCAGCAGCCAGCTAGCGGGAGGAGGTGAGACCCAGTACTTC	CASSQLAGGGETQYF
TRBD2	TRBV5-8	once	TRBJ2-5	TGTGCCAGCAGCCTAGGACTAGCGGGGGGGAGTCAGTACTTC	CASSLGLAGGSQYF
TRBD1	TRBV29-1	NA	TRBJ2-3	TGCAGCGTTTCGGGGGGGACAGGGGAAACAGATACGCAGTATTTT	CSVSGGTGETDTQYF
TRBD2	TRBV7-9	NA	TRBJ2-3	TGTGCCAGCAGCTTACCTGCGGGAGGGGCAGATACGCAGTATTTT	CASSLPAGGADTQYF
NA	TRBV6-5	NA	TRBJ1-5	TGTGCCAGCAGTTACCGGACACAGAATAGCAATCAGCCCCAGCATTTT	CASSYRTQNSNQPQHF
TRBD1	TRBV19	NA	TRBJ1-1	TGTGCCAGTAGTAACCGACAGGGGGAGACTGAAGCTTTCTTT	CASSNRQGETEAFF
TRBD1	TRBV29-1	NA	TRBJ1-2	TGCAGCGTTGGGCCTCGCATAGGGGGCAATGGCTACACCTTC	CSVGPRIGGNGYTF
TRBD1	TRBV27	NA	TRBJ2-2	TGTGCCAGCAGCTTCATAGGGGGCAGGAGCACCGGGGAGCTGTTTTTT	CASSFIGGRSTGELFF
TRBD2	TRBV6-5	once	TRBJ2-1	TGTGCCAGCAGGAGTAGCGGGAGTGGCTCAACTGAGCAGTTCTTC	CASRSSGSGSTEQFF
NA	TRBV6-5	NA	TRBJ1-3	TGTGCCAGCAGTTATACAGGGTTAGACGCTGGAAACACCATATATTTT	CASSYTGLDAGNTIYF
NA	TRBV10-3	NA	TRBJ1-6	TGTGCCATCAGTGATTACTATTCCCGGGACATGGGGCTCAATTCACCCCTCCACTTT	CAISDYYSRDMGLNSPLHF
TRBD1	TRBV15	NA	TRBJ1-2	TGTGCCACCAGCCACTCGGACAGGGGAAAGTATGGCTACACCTTC	CATSHSDRGKYGYTF
NA	TRBV9	NA	TRBJ2-7	TGTGCCAGCAGCGCTGGGGGGGGCGACGAGCAGTACTTC	CASSAGGGDEQYF
NA	TRBV13	NA	TRBJ2-5	TGTGCCAGCAGCTTACCTGGGGCAGGGCAGTACTTC	CASSLPGAGQYF
TRBD2	TRBV6-2/TRBV6-3	NA	TRBJ2-7	TGTGCCAGCAGTTCGACTAGCGGGAGAGTCTACGAGCAGTACTTC	CASSSTSGRVYEQYF